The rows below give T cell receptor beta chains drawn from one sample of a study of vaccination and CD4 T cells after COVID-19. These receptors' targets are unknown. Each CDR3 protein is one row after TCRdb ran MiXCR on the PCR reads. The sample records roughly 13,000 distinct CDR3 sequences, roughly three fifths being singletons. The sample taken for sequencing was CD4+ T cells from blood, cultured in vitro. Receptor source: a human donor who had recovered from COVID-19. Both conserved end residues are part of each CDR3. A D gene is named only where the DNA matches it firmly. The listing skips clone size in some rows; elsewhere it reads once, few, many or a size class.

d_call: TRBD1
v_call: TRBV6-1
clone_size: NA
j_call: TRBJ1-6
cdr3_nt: TGTGCCAGCAGTGTCACACAGGGGGCGCTTGATTCACCCCTCCACTTT
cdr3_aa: CASSVTQGALDSPLHF

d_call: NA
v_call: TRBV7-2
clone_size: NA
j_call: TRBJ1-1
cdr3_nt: TGTGCCAGCAGCTACCAGGGTCGGTACACTGAAGCTTTCTTT
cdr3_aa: CASSYQGRYTEAFF

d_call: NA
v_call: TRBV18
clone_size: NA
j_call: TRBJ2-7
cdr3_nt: TGTGCCAGCTCACCGAGTCAAGAACTCTACGAGCAGTACTTC
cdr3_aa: CASSPSQELYEQYF

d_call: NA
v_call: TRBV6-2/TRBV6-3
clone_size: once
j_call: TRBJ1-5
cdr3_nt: TGTGCCAGCAGTTGGGGATTAAATCAGCCCCAGCATTTT
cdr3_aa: CASSWGLNQPQHF

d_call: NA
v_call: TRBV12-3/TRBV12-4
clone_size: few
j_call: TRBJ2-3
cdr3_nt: TGTGCCAGCAGGAGACAGATTAGCACAGATACGCAGTATTTT
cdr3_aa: CASRRQISTDTQYF

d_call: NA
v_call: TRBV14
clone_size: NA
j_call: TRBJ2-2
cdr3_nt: TGTGCCAGCAGCATATGGCAGGCGAAATCGAACACCGGGGAGCTGTTTTTT
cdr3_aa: CASSIWQAKSNTGELFF

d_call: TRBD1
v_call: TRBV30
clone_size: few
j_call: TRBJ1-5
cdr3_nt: TGTGCCTGGAGTAAGGGACAGGGTGGTCAGCCCCAGCATTTT
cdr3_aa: CAWSKGQGGQPQHF

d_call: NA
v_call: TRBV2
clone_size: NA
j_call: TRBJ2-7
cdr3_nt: TGTGCCACACAACTCATCCGGACAACCTACGAGCAGTACTTC
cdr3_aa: CATQLIRTTYEQYF

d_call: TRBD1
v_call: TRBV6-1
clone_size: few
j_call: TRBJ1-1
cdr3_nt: TGTGCCAGCAACACGGACAGGGTCACTGAAGCTTTCTTT
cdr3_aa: CASNTDRVTEAFF

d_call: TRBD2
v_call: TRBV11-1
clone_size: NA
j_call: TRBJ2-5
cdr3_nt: TGTGCCAGCAGCTTAGCTCTAGCGGGATACGAGACCCAGTACTTC
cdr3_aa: CASSLALAGYETQYF

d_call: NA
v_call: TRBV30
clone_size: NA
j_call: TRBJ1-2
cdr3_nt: TGTGCCTGGAGTGTGAAGGGAAGCTATGGCTACACCTTC
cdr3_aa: CAWSVKGSYGYTF

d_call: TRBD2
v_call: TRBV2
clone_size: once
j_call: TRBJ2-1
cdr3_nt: TGTGCCAGCAAATGGAACCGGGAGGGTATCTATGAGCAGTTCTTC
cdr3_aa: CASKWNREGIYEQFF

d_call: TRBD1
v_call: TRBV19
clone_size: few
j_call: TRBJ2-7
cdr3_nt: TGTGCCAGTAGTAGTGACAGGGCCAGGAGCTCCTACGAGCAGTACTTC
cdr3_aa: CASSSDRARSSYEQYF

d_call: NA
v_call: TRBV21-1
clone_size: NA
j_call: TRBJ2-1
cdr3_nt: TGTGCCAGGCTCTCTCGGCGGGGGTTGGACTACAATGAGCAGTTCTTC
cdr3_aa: CARLSRRGLDYNEQFF

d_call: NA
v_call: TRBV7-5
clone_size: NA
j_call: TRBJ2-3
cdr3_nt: NA
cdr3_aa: CISVPEAYPSGTPPGTQYF

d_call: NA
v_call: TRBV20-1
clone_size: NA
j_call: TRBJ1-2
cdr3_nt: TGCAGTGCTAGAGGCGTAGCGGTCTGGCGGGGCTACACCTTC
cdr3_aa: CSARGVAVWRGYTF

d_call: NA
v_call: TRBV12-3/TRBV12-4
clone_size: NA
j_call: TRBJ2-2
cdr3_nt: TGTGCCAGCAGTTGGGGCGTTCGAGGAACCGGGGAGCTGTTTTTT
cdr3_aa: CASSWGVRGTGELFF

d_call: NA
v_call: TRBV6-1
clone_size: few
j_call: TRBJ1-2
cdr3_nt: TGTGCCAGCGCAGGGGAGGGGTCGCCTGACTATGGCTACACCTTC
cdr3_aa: CASAGEGSPDYGYTF

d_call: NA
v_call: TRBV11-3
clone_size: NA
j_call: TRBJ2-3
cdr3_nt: TGTGCCAGCAGCTTAGGACTAAAGGCAAACACAGATACGCAGTATTTT
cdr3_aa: CASSLGLKANTDTQYF

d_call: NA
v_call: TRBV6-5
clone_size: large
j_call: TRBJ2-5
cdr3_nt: TGTGCCAGCAGTTACCCCGGACGGGGACTTACCGGTGAGACCCAGTACTTC
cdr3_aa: CASSYPGRGLTGETQYF

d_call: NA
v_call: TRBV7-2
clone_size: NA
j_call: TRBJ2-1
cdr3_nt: TGTGCCAGCAGCTTTTACTCCGCTCTGCGCGGTGAGCAGTTCTTC
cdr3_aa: CASSFYSALRGEQFF

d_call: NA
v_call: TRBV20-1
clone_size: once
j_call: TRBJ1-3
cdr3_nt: TGCAGTGCTAGAGAAGCAGGGCAGGGAAACACCATATATTTT
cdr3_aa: CSAREAGQGNTIYF

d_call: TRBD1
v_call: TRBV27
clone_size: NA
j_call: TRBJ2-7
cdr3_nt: TGTGCCAGCACCACCGGACAGGGGGTTACCGGTCCGGGGGAGCAGTACTTC
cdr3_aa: CASTTGQGVTGPGEQYF

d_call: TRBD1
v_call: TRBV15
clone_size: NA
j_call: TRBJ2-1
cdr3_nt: TGTGCCACCAAGCGGGACAGGGTCCACAATGAGCAGTTCTTC
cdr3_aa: CATKRDRVHNEQFF

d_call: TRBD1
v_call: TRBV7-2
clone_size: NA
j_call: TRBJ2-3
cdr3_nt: TGTGCCAGCAGCCTCCAGGGGGCGAGGGATACGCAGTATTTT
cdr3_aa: CASSLQGARDTQYF

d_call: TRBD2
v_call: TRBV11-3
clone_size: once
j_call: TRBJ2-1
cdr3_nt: TGTGCCAGCAGCCCGGAGGCTAGCGGGAGTGGGCAGTTCTTC
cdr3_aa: CASSPEASGSGQFF

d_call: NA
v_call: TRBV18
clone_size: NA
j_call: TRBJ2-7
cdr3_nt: TGTGCCAGCTCGCGAGCGGGCTCCTACGAGCAGTACTTC
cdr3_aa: CASSRAGSYEQYF

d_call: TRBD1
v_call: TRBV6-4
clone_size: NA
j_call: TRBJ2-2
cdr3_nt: TGTGCCAGGAAGGGGGCCACGAGTATCACCGGGGAGCTGTTTTTT
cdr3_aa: CARKGATSITGELFF

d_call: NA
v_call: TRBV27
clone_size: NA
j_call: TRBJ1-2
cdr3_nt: TGTGCCAGCAGGTCGGGCCCCATAAATGGCTACACCTTC
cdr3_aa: CASRSGPINGYTF

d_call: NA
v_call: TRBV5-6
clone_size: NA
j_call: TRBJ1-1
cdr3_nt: TGTGCCAGCAGCTTCGGGATAATGAACACTGAAGCTTTCTTT
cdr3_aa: CASSFGIMNTEAFF

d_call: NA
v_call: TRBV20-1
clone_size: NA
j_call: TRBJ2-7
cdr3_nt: TGCAGTGCCCACAGGGAGCAGTACTTC
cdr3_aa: CSAHREQYF

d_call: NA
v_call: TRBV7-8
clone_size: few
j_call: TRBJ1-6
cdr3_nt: TGTGCCAGCACGGGCCAGCTCAATTCACCCCTCCACTTT
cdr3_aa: CASTGQLNSPLHF

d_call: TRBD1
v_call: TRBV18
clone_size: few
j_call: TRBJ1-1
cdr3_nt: TGTGCCAGCTCACCGACAGGGAAGGGCACTGAAGCTTTCTTT
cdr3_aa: CASSPTGKGTEAFF

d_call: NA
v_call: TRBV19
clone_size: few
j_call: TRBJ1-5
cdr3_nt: TGTGCCAGTAGTATCTCCACCCCCCAATTCAGCAATCAGCCCCAGCATTTT
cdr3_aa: CASSISTPQFSNQPQHF

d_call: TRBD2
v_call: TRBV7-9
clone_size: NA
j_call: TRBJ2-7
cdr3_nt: TGTGCCAGCAGCTCTGGGGGGGGGGTCGGCGGGAGCCCTCCTACCTCCTACGAGCAGTACTTC
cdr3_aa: CASSSGGGVGGSPPTSYEQYF

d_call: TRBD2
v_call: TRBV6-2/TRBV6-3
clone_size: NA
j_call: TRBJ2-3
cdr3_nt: TGTGCCAGCAGTTACTCGAAGTATTTGGGACTAGCTAGCACAGATACGCAGTATTTT
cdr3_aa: CASSYSKYLGLASTDTQYF

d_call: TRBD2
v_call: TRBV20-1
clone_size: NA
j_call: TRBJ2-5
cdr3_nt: TGCAGTGCTAGTCTAGCGGAAGAGACCCAGTACTTC
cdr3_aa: CSASLAEETQYF

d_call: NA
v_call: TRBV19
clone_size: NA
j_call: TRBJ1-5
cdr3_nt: TGTGCCAGTAGTCGCGGGGATCAGCCCCAGCATTTT
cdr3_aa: CASSRGDQPQHF

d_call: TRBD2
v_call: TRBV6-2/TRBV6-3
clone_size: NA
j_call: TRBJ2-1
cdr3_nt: TGTGCCAGCGGCAGACTAGCGGGAGTCCCCTACAATGAGCAGTTCTTC
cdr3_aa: CASGRLAGVPYNEQFF

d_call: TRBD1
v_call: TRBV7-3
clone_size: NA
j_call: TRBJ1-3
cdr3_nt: TGTGCCAGCGCCCAAACAGGGGGAGGTGGAAACACCATATATTTT
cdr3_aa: CASAQTGGGGNTIYF

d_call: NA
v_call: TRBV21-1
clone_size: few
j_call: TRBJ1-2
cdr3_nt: TGTGCCAGCAGCGAGGACAGTTCAAAAAACTATGGCTACACCTTC
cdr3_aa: CASSEDSSKNYGYTF

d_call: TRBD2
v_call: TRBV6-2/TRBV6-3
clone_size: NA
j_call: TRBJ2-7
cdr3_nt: TGTGCCAGCAGGGGGGAGCGGGGCGAGCAGTACTTC
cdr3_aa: CASRGERGEQYF

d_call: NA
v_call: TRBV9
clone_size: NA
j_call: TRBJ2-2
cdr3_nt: TGTGCCAGCAGCCCCCACGGCACCGGGGAGCTGTTTTTT
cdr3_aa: CASSPHGTGELFF

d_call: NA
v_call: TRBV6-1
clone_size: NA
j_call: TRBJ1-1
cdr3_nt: TGTGCCAGCAAAAGCCGTATCAATTCGAACACTGAAGCTTTCTTT
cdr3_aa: CASKSRINSNTEAFF

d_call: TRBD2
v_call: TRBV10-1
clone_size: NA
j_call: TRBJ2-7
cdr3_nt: TGCGCCAGCAGTGAAAAGCGGGATAGATACGAGCAGTACTTC
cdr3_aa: CASSEKRDRYEQYF

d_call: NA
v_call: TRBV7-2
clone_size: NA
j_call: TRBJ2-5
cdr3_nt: TGTGCCAGCAGCGGGAGCTACGGAGGGGAGACCCAGTACTTC
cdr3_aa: CASSGSYGGETQYF

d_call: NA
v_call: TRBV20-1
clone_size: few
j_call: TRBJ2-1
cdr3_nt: TGCAGTGCTATGGACAATGAGCAGTTCTTC
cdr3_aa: CSAMDNEQFF

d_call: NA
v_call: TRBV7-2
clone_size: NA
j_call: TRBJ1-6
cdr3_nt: TGTGCCAGCACCCAATGGCCGTCCGTTTATAATTCACCCCTCCACTTT
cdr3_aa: CASTQWPSVYNSPLHF

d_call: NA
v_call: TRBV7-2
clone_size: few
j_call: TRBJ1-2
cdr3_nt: TGTGCCAGCAGCTTAGAGTTCGGGGCTGGCTACACCTTC
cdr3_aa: CASSLEFGAGYTF

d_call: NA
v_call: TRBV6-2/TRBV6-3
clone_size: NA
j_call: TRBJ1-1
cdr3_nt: TGTGCCAGCAGTACTGGAGTCGGGGGGCAAAATACTGAAGCTTTCTTT
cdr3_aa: CASSTGVGGQNTEAFF

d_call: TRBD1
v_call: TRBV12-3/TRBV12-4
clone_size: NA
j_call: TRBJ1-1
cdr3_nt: TGTGCCAGCAGTTTCGGGACAGCGAACACTGAAGCTTTCTTT
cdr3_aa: CASSFGTANTEAFF

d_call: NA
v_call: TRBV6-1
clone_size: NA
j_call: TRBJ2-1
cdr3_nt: TGTGCCAGCTCCAGGGACAATGAGCAGTTCTTC
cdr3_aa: CASSRDNEQFF

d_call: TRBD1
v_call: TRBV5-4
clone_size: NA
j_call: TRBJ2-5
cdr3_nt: TGTGCCAGCAGCAAGGGACAGGGGTACCAAGAGACCCAGTACTTC
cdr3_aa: CASSKGQGYQETQYF

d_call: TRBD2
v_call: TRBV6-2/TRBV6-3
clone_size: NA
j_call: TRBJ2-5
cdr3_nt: TGTGCCAGCAGTTACGTCCTAGCGGAGGAAACTCAAGAGACCCAGTACTTC
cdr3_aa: CASSYVLAEETQETQYF

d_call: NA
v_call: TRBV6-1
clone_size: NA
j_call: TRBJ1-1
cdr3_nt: TGTGCCAGCAGCGGGGCATGGGGAGGCTCCACTGAAGCTTTCTTT
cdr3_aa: CASSGAWGGSTEAFF